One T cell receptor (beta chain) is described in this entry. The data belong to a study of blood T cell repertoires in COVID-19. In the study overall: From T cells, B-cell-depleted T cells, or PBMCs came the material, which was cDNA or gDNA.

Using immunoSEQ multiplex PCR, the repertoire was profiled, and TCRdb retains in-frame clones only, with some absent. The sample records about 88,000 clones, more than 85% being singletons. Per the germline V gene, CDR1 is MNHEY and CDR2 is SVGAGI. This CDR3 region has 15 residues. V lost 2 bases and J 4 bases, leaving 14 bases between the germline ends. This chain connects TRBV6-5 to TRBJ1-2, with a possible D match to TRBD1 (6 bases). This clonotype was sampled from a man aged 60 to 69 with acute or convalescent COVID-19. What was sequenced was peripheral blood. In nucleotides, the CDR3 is TGTGCCAGCAGTTACGGGCAGGGGTGGACCTATGGCTACACCTTC. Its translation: CASSYGQGWTYGYTF.